These T cell receptor beta chains were read from a single sample in a study of blood T cell repertoires in COVID-19. Here immunoSEQ multiplex PCR was the method, and the copy in TCRdb shows in-frame clones only, minus some. The sample gives roughly 200,000 clones, approximately 89% of which show up once; 5% to 8% is in the top ten. Sequenced: PBMCs or T cells enriched from blood (not recorded which). The receptors were gathered from a man aged 35 to 55 who had recovered from COVID-19. CDR3s include the opening cysteine and the closing phenylalanine or tryptophan. The D gene is left open where the match is weak.

v_call	d_call	j_call	cdr3_aa
TRBV27	NA	TRBJ1-2	CASRTRGIALAYGYTF
TRBV7-6	NA	TRBJ1-1	CASSSSDSLNTEAFF
TRBV7-2	TRBD1	TRBJ1-6	CASSGDRRHSYNSPLHF
TRBV27	TRBD1	TRBJ1-1	CASTPTGLNTEAFF
TRBV18	TRBD2	TRBJ2-7	CASSPPTQTSGRTGEQYF
TRBV19	NA	TRBJ2-7	CASSIEEGNEQYF
TRBV4-1	NA	TRBJ1-1	CASSQVPRQATNTEAFF
TRBV5-1	NA	TRBJ1-5	CASSKGESNQPQHF
TRBV28	NA	TRBJ1-3	CASGGPRSGNTIYF
TRBV7-7	TRBD2	TRBJ2-5	CASSPSLAGSETQYF
TRBV29-1	TRBD1	TRBJ2-5	CSVEGDRGRETQYF
TRBV28	NA	TRBJ2-4	CASSLLVGGKNIQYF
TRBV28	NA	TRBJ2-7	CASSPTKKFTYEQYF
TRBV7-2	NA	TRBJ2-2	CASSLQGSGELFF
TRBV11-2	NA	TRBJ1-3	CASSSGTLSSSGNTIYF
TRBV29-1	NA	TRBJ1-5	CSPIENQPQHF
TRBV12-3/TRBV12-4	NA	TRBJ1-2	CASSFDRNYGYTF
TRBV10-3	TRBD1	TRBJ1-6	CAISESGQSNSPLHF
TRBV14	NA	TRBJ2-7	CASSQGLSHLSGEQYF
TRBV5-1	TRBD1	TRBJ2-1	CASTGTGGFNEQFF
TRBV28	NA	TRBJ1-4	CASRGLEWEKLFF
TRBV9	TRBD2	TRBJ2-3	CASAKGGSSTDTQYF
TRBV21-1	NA	TRBJ1-1	CASRVGQGRGTEAFF
TRBV7-8	NA	TRBJ2-1	CASSPAVADSSYNEQFF
TRBV7-9	NA	TRBJ1-5	CASSYGQQNQPQHF
TRBV7-2	NA	TRBJ1-2	CASSRYAENYGYTF
TRBV6-5	NA	TRBJ1-1	CASRQGNTEAFF
TRBV21-1	NA	TRBJ2-7	CASSPGITYEQYF
TRBV9	NA	TRBJ1-1	CASSVKDRPMNTEAFF
TRBV7-7	TRBD1	TRBJ2-3	CASSGRTGAGTDTQYF
TRBV24-1	NA	TRBJ2-1	CATSEGTSTYNEQFF
TRBV18	TRBD1	TRBJ2-5	CASSPDRVSETQYF
TRBV19	TRBD1	TRBJ1-2	CASSSHTGGGYGYTF
TRBV7-9	NA	TRBJ1-6	CASSLGGSSPLHF
TRBV7-9	NA	TRBJ1-5	CASSLSGRPQPQHF
TRBV19	NA	TRBJ2-1	CASRTTSRSYNEQFF
TRBV29-1	TRBD1	TRBJ1-5	CSVDLGQGNQPQHF
TRBV12-3/TRBV12-4	NA	TRBJ1-1	CASRGGESRAFF
TRBV4-2	NA	TRBJ1-2	CASNPVGGVESYTF
TRBV28	TRBD1	TRBJ2-7	CASSFGRGLYEQYF
TRBV30	NA	TRBJ2-6	CAWSVTGSGANVLTF
TRBV11-2	NA	TRBJ2-3	CASSLGSAGTDTQYF
TRBV2	NA	TRBJ2-3	CASKYGADTQYF
TRBV3-1/TRBV3-2	NA	TRBJ2-5	CASSPGTLETQYF
TRBV28	TRBD1	TRBJ1-1	CASGVRQGAGNTEAFF
TRBV12-3/TRBV12-4	TRBD2	TRBJ2-1	CVSQAGGPDEQFF
TRBV28	TRBD1	TRBJ2-7	CASNGLTGGPYEQYF
TRBV30	NA	TRBJ1-2	CAWKQNYGYTF
TRBV7-8	TRBD1	TRBJ1-1	CASSSNRDRGQAFF
TRBV5-4	TRBD2	TRBJ2-5	CASSLSGASQETQYF
TRBV28	NA	TRBJ1-5	CASKGRNNQPQHF
TRBV5-4	NA	TRBJ2-1	CASKEGGTPYNEQFF